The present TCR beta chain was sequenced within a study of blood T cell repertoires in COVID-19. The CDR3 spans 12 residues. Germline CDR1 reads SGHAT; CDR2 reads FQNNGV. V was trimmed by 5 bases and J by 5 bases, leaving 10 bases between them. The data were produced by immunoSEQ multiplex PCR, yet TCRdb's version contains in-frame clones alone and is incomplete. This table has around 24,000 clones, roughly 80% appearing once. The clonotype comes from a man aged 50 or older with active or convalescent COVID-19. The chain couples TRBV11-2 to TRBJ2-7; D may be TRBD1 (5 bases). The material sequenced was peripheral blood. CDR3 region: CASSPGHHEQYF. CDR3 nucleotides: TGTGCCAGCAGCCCCGGACACCACGAGCAGTACTTC.